This T cell receptor (beta chain) was identified during a study of T cells in Graves' hyperthyroidism and ophthalmopathy. The CDR3 is 14 amino acids. Germline CDR1 and CDR2: KGHSH and LQKENI. V lost 6 bases to trimming and J lost 6 bases; unmatched junction nucleotides: 10. The CDR3 regions of TCR beta were amplified from RNA transcripts. First-round RT-PCR of the TCR CDR3 relied on the HTBI primer set. TCRdb recomputed calls from the multiplex PCR reads with MiXCR, one row per CDR3 protein. The sample holds fewer than 750,000 distinct CDR3 sequences, about half seen once. The V and J genes are TRBV18 and TRBJ2-7, with TRBD1 matching 8 bases. The sequencing input was peripheral blood or thyroid tissue (not recorded which). The clonotype was recovered from a woman younger than 35 with Graves' hyperthyroidism. CDR3 amino acids: CASSPGTGVGEQYF. The CDR3 coding sequence is TGTGCCAGCTCTCCCGGGACAGGCGTCGGCGAGCAGTACTTC.